This is a list of T cell receptor beta chains from one sample in a study of cytomegalovirus exposure and HLA in healthy donors. Profiled with immunoSEQ multiplex PCR; TCRdb holds only in-frame clones, not every one. The data hold around 200,000 clones, with 75% to 85% observed a single time. The sequencing sample was made of PBMCs. Receptor source: a girl aged 2 to 10 in good health and CMV-seropositive. The CDR3 runs from the conserved cysteine through the conserved F or W. D genes are given only for firm matches. Clone size, where shown, is once, few, many, or a class for clones that have expanded.

cdr3_length	v_call	d_call	clone_size	j_call	cdr3_nt	cdr3_aa
14	TRBV13	TRBD1	-	TRBJ2-7	TGTGCCAGCAGCTTAGGCAGGGGGCGGTACGAGCAGTACTTC	CASSLGRGRYEQYF
11	TRBV30	-	once	TRBJ2-7	TGTGCCTGGAAACCCGGGTACGAGCAGTACTTC	CAWKPGYEQYF
14	TRBV7-6	TRBD1	-	TRBJ1-1	TGTGCCAGCAGTCATGTCTCCAGGGGGACTGAAGCTTTCTTT	CASSHVSRGTEAFF
15	TRBV7-3	-	-	TRBJ1-2	TGTGCCAGCAGCTCGACCCCGGACAGTAACTATGGCTACACCTTC	CASSSTPDSNYGYTF
13	TRBV7-9	-	-	TRBJ1-1	TGTGCCAGCATCCGCCAGGTAAACACTGAAGCTTTCTTT	CASIRQVNTEAFF
14	TRBV19	-	-	TRBJ2-1	TGTGCCAGTAGTGCCTATAGGGGGGGAGATGAGCAGTTCTTC	CASSAYRGGDEQFF
13	TRBV7-2	-	-	TRBJ2-5	TGTGCCAGCAGCTTAGTCAGCCAAGAGACCCAGTACTTC	CASSLVSQETQYF
16	TRBV4-1	-	few	TRBJ2-3	TGCGCCAGCAGCCAAGATATCACCTCAGGCCCAGATACGCAGTATTTT	CASSQDITSGPDTQYF
16	TRBV5-1	-	-	TRBJ1-6	TGCGCCAGCAGCTTGGGAGCATTCTCCTATAATTCACCCCTCCACTTT	CASSLGAFSYNSPLHF
17	TRBV11-2	TRBD1	-	TRBJ1-2	TGTGCCAGCAGCTCCCAAGACAGGGGAGGTAGGAGCTATGGCTACACCTTC	CASSSQDRGGRSYGYTF
12	TRBV5-1	-	-	TRBJ1-2	TGCGCCAGCAGCTTGGGGGGGCCTGGCTACACCTTC	CASSLGGPGYTF
13	TRBV2	TRBD1	-	TRBJ1-2	TGTGCCAGCAGCGGGGACAGAGGCCCTGGCTACACCTTC	CASSGDRGPGYTF
15	TRBV15	-	-	TRBJ1-1	TGTGCCACCAGCAGCCTCCGGGGAGGGGCCACTGAAGCTTTCTTT	CATSSLRGGATEAFF
13	TRBV29-1	-	-	TRBJ2-7	TGCAGCGTTTTGGGGGGTCCCTCCTACGAGCAGTACTTC	CSVLGGPSYEQYF
14	TRBV19	-	once	TRBJ1-1	TGTGCCAGTAGTCCTTCGGGGGTTGGGACTGAAGCTTTCTTT	CASSPSGVGTEAFF
13	TRBV4-2	-	-	TRBJ1-5	TGTGCCAGCAGCCAAGCAGGATATCAGCCCCAGCATTTT	CASSQAGYQPQHF
15	TRBV5-6	-	few	TRBJ2-7	TGTGCCAGCAGCTTGGGGTGGAGGGGGCCCTACGAGCAGTACTTC	CASSLGWRGPYEQYF
14	TRBV29-1	-	-	TRBJ2-1	TGCAGCGGTATTAAAGGGGCCCGGTACAATGAGCAGTTCTTC	CSGIKGARYNEQFF
15	TRBV5-6	-	-	TRBJ2-7	TGTGCCAGCAGCTTGGGGAGACTCCGCTCCTACGAGCAGTACTTC	CASSLGRLRSYEQYF
16	TRBV18	TRBD1	-	TRBJ2-1	TGTGCCAGCCCAAAAGACCGGGACAGGGCTTACAATGAGCAGTTCTTC	CASPKDRDRAYNEQFF
14	TRBV9	TRBD2	-	TRBJ2-1	TGTGCCAGCAGCGCAGGACTAGCTGGGAATGAGCAGTTCTTC	CASSAGLAGNEQFF
15	TRBV28	TRBD2	-	TRBJ2-7	TGTGCCAGCAGGAGCCCGCTCGGGGGGAGTTTCGAGCAGTACTTC	CASRSPLGGSFEQYF
14	TRBV4-2	-	once	TRBJ2-7	TGTGCCGCACCGTCCGGGACTTCCCCCGGCGAGCAGTACTTC	CAAPSGTSPGEQYF
14	TRBV5-6	TRBD1	-	TRBJ2-3	TGTGCCAGCAGGGACAGGGGGTTCACAGATACGCAGTATTTT	CASRDRGFTDTQYF
15	TRBV11-3	TRBD1	-	TRBJ1-1	TGTGCCAGCAGCTTCGACAGGGGCCCTCAATGGGAAGCTTTCTTT	CASSFDRGPQWEAFF
16	TRBV6-1	TRBD2	-	TRBJ2-7	TGTGCCAGCAGTGAAAATTTAGCGGGAGCGGCCCACGAGCAGTACTTC	CASSENLAGAAHEQYF
13	TRBV6-5	-	-	TRBJ1-5	TGTGCCAGCGCGAGGCAGCAGAATCAGCCCCAGCATTTT	CASARQQNQPQHF
16	TRBV9	TRBD2	-	TRBJ2-5	TGTGCCAGCAGCCCCCCCAGCGGGATGCACCAAGAGACCCAGTACTTC	CASSPPSGMHQETQYF
17	TRBV7-8	-	-	TRBJ1-4	TGTGCCAGCAGCTCGACCAGGGTCCGGGGAGCGGGTGAAAAACTGTTTTTT	CASSSTRVRGAGEKLFF
16	TRBV27	-	-	TRBJ2-7	TGTGCCAGCAGGTCACTGTTTGTAAGGGGATCCTACGAGCAGTACTTC	CASRSLFVRGSYEQYF
14	TRBV5-4	TRBD1	-	TRBJ1-2	TGTGCCAGCAGCGACCTGGGACAGTTGGACGGCTACACCTTC	CASSDLGQLDGYTF
15	TRBV7-6	TRBD1	-	TRBJ1-5	TGTGCCAGCAGCGCTAATACAGGGGTGGCTCAGCCCCAGCATTTT	CASSANTGVAQPQHF
11	TRBV30	-	-	TRBJ2-7	TGTGCCTGGAGATCAACCTACGAGCAGTACTTC	CAWRSTYEQYF
16	TRBV21-1	-	-	TRBJ2-1	TGTGCCAGCAGCAAAGGCGGGAGGGCCGGGGGGGATGAGCAGTTCTTC	CASSKGGRAGGDEQFF
16	TRBV30	TRBD1	-	TRBJ2-7	TGTGCCTGGAGTGTACGCGGGACAGGCCCCACGTACGAGCAGTACTTC	CAWSVRGTGPTYEQYF
15	TRBV11-2	-	once	TRBJ1-2	TGTGCCAGCAGCCCTATTCTTAGAGGAGACTATGGCTACACCTTC	CASSPILRGDYGYTF
16	TRBV5-1	-	-	TRBJ2-5	TGCGCCAGCAGCTTGGGGGACACACGGTACCAAGAGACCCAGTACTTC	CASSLGDTRYQETQYF
15	TRBV7-8	-	once	TRBJ1-1	TGTGCCAGCAGCTTACCACAGGGTGCCGGCACTGAAGCTTTCTTT	CASSLPQGAGTEAFF
15	TRBV7-8	-	once	TRBJ2-3	TGTGCCAGCAGCCCGGCGGCGGGGTTCACAGATACGCAGTATTTT	CASSPAAGFTDTQYF
17	TRBV4-1	TRBD2	-	TRBJ2-1	TGCGCCAGCAGCCTCACCACTCAATCCGGACTAGAGGTCGTGCAGTTCTTC	CASSLTTQSGLEVVQFF